The rows below give T cell receptor beta chains drawn from one sample of a study of blood T cell repertoires in COVID-19. The assay was immunoSEQ multiplex PCR, and TCRdb's table has in-frame clones only and misses some. The sample has 150,000 or so clones; about 80% are singletons. The source material was PBMCs or T cells enriched from blood (not recorded which). The receptors stem from a man aged 50-59 years who had recovered from COVID-19. Each CDR3 is given with its conserved first and last residue. Only part of the rows carry a size: once, few, many, or a class if the clone is expanded.

cdr3_aa cdr3_length clone_size v_call
CASSLSTLQETQYF 14 . TRBV28
CASSFGTGTGAATNEKLFF 19 few TRBV7-6
CASSDTPRGLSNQPQHF 17 . TRBV6-1
CASSPQRQENGAFF 14 . TRBV18
CASISGGRTDTQYF 14 . TRBV7-2
CASSYSTGVDLHF 13 . TRBV6-2/TRBV6-3
CASSRTSGGSDTQYF 15 . TRBV18
CSASFGGNTIYF 12 once TRBV20-1
CASSLGRGGQPQHF 14 . TRBV7-2
CASSVGTGGDGTQYF 15 once TRBV9
CASSGTIFNYGYTF 14 . TRBV9
CASSYSRGFANEQYF 15 . TRBV6-5
CASSLQGFSYEQYF 14 . TRBV27
CASSLKLGTRNTEAFF 16 . TRBV7-2
CASSLSMSGVINEQFF 16 . TRBV27
CASSEAKIALGGKLFF 16 . TRBV2